The rows below give T cell receptor beta chains drawn from one sample of a study of T cell responses to AZD1222 COVID-19 vaccine. The assay was immunoSEQ multiplex PCR, and TCRdb's table has in-frame clones only and misses some. This sample has around 150,000 clones; roughly 92% occur once, and the top ten carry approximately 0.69%. The sequenced sample was peripheral blood, obtained on day 0 of AZD1222 vaccination. The receptors were gathered from an adult in good health. Both conserved end residues are part of each CDR3. D genes are given only for firm matches. Rows may omit the clone size; those that give it use once, few, many or a size class.

TRBJ1-1	TRBV19	TRBD1	-	CASKRTGFVRAFF	TGTGCCAGTAAGAGGACAGGGTTTGTTAGAGCTTTCTTT
TRBJ1-2	TRBV7-9	-	once	CASSSGRGYGYTF	TGTGCCAGCAGCTCAGGACGGGGCTATGGCTACACCTTC
TRBJ1-6	TRBV28	TRBD1	-	CASSLGDRDSPLHF	TGTGCCAGCAGTCTCGGGGACAGGGATTCACCCCTCCACTTT
TRBJ2-1	TRBV2	-	-	CASSVGQNEQFF	TGTGCCAGCAGTGTGGGCCAAAATGAGCAGTTCTTC
TRBJ1-1	TRBV6-4	-	-	CASSEKGRDTEAFF	TGTGCCAGCAGTGAAAAGGGCCGTGACACTGAAGCTTTCTTT
TRBJ2-2	TRBV6-1	TRBD2	-	CASSVLAGEVGGELFF	TGTGCCAGCAGTGTACTAGCGGGAGAGGTTGGCGGGGAGCTGTTTTTT
TRBJ2-2	TRBV5-6	-	once	CASSRPTGELFF	TGTGCCAGCAGCCGCCCTACCGGGGAGCTGTTTTTT
TRBJ1-4	TRBV28	-	-	CASSLFTGSTNEKLFF	TGTGCCAGCAGTTTATTCACAGGGTCCACTAATGAAAAACTGTTTTTT
TRBJ1-5	TRBV15	-	-	CATSRAGSNQPQHF	TGTGCCACCAGCAGAGCCGGTAGCAATCAGCCCCAGCATTTT
TRBJ2-1	TRBV6-5	-	-	CASSYGRFNDEQFF	TGTGCCAGCAGTTACGGCAGGTTCAATGACGAGCAGTTCTTC
TRBJ2-7	TRBV29-1	-	-	CSVVDPGHRPLEQYF	TGCAGCGTTGTAGATCCGGGACATCGGCCCCTCGAGCAGTACTTC
TRBJ2-2	TRBV6-5	-	-	CASTPSGDTGELFF	TGTGCCAGCACCCCCTCAGGGGACACCGGGGAGCTGTTTTTT
TRBJ2-2	TRBV7-8	-	-	CASSWRGVAAGELFF	TGTGCCAGCAGCTGGCGAGGGGTGGCAGCCGGGGAGCTGTTTTTT
TRBJ2-7	TRBV7-9	-	-	CASRRDGFDEQYF	TGTGCCAGCAGACGAGATGGGTTTGACGAGCAGTACTTC
TRBJ1-4	TRBV29-1	TRBD1	-	CSVVGGQYNEKLFF	TGCAGCGTTGTGGGGGGACAGTACAATGAAAAACTGTTTTTT
TRBJ1-2	TRBV27	-	-	CASSLIGRAYGYTF	TGTGCCAGCAGTTTAATCGGTCGGGCCTATGGCTACACCTTC
TRBJ2-6	TRBV13	TRBD2	-	CASSFMGVAGPSGANVLTF	TGTGCCAGCAGCTTTATGGGGGTAGCGGGACCCTCTGGGGCCAACGTCCTGACTTTC
TRBJ1-1	TRBV19	TRBD1	-	CASSKQGTLGTEAFF	TGTGCCAGTAGTAAACAGGGGACCCTTGGGACTGAAGCTTTCTTT
TRBJ1-4	TRBV6-5	-	-	CASSLGTAEPKLFF	TGTGCCAGCAGCCTTGGGACCGCTGAGCCCAAACTGTTTTTT
TRBJ1-1	TRBV6-5	TRBD1	-	CASSKGTGSKEAFF	TGTGCCAGCAGTAAGGGGACAGGGAGTAAGGAAGCTTTCTTT
TRBJ1-1	TRBV27	-	-	CASRSFTEAFF	TGTGCCAGCAGGTCCTTCACTGAAGCTTTCTTT
TRBJ1-4	TRBV27	-	-	CATAKSVGRGHNEKLFF	TGTGCCACGGCAAAATCTGTGGGGCGGGGGCATAATGAAAAACTGTTTTTT
TRBJ1-6	TRBV28	-	-	CASSYGVYNSPLHF	TGTGCCAGCAGTTACGGAGTCTATAATTCACCCCTCCACTTT
TRBJ1-5	TRBV6-1	-	-	CASSESGGNQPQHF	TGTGCCAGCAGTGAATCAGGGGGCAATCAGCCCCAGCATTTT
TRBJ2-3	TRBV30	TRBD1	once	CAWRNGDRDADTQYF	TGTGCCTGGAGAAACGGGGACAGAGACGCAGATACGCAGTATTTT
TRBJ2-1	TRBV2	-	-	CASRRGLALRASGNEQFF	TGTGCCAGCAGACGGGGCCTAGCCCTAAGGGCCAGCGGCAATGAGCAGTTCTTC
TRBJ1-3	TRBV12-3/TRBV12-4	-	once	CASKGLGNTIYF	TGTGCCAGCAAGGGGTTAGGAAACACCATATATTTT
TRBJ1-2	TRBV11-2	TRBD1	once	CASSRGQGDLRGYTF	TGTGCCAGCAGCCGGGGACAGGGTGATTTAAGAGGCTACACCTTC
TRBJ2-2	TRBV7-8	TRBD2	-	CASSSSGRGSGELFF	TGTGCCAGCAGCTCTAGCGGGAGGGGATCCGGGGAGCTGTTTTTT
TRBJ2-1	TRBV5-1	-	-	CASSFGGLATYNEQFF	TGCGCCAGCAGCTTTGGGGGCCTAGCGACTTACAATGAGCAGTTCTTC
TRBJ1-1	TRBV6-5	-	once	CASSRRPINTEAFF	TGTGCCAGCAGCCGTCGTCCCATCAACACTGAAGCTTTCTTT
TRBJ1-3	TRBV28	-	-	CASSFYQYSLTSGNTIYF	TGTGCCAGCAGTTTCTATCAGTACAGCCTAACCTCTGGAAACACCATATATTTT
TRBJ2-7	TRBV9	TRBD2	-	CASSPGTSTHYEQYF	TGTGCCAGCAGCCCCGGGACTAGCACACACTACGAGCAGTACTTC
TRBJ2-2	TRBV19	-	-	CASSIRRTGELFF	TGTGCCAGTAGTATTCGAAGGACCGGGGAGCTGTTTTTT
TRBJ2-1	TRBV9	-	once	CASSVESARNEQFF	TGTGCCAGCAGCGTAGAAAGCGCTAGAAATGAGCAGTTCTTC
TRBJ2-2	TRBV19	-	once	CASNGFTPNTGELFF	TGTGCCAGTAACGGATTCACACCCAACACCGGGGAGCTGTTTTTT
TRBJ2-1	TRBV5-4	-	-	CASSSRGLPGNEQFF	TGTGCCAGCAGCTCCCGTGGCCTCCCGGGCAATGAGCAGTTCTTC
TRBJ2-3	TRBV9	TRBD1	-	CASGQGSSTDTQYF	TGTGCCAGCGGACAGGGGAGTAGCACAGATACGCAGTATTTT
TRBJ2-1	TRBV7-9	-	-	CASSFPRTEQFF	TGTGCCAGCAGCTTCCCCCGGACAGAGCAGTTCTTC
TRBJ1-1	TRBV7-9	TRBD1	few	CASSPGQGNTEAFF	TGTGCCAGCAGCCCGGGACAGGGGAACACTGAAGCTTTCTTT
TRBJ2-7	TRBV10-1	-	-	CARAGGPPRHEQYF	TGCGCCAGGGCAGGAGGCCCCCCGAGGCACGAGCAGTACTTC
TRBJ2-7	TRBV28	-	-	CASSDEAGGDEQYF	TGTGCCAGCAGTGACGAAGCAGGAGGTGACGAGCAGTACTTC
TRBJ2-2	TRBV27	TRBD2	-	CASSQRLANTGELFF	TGTGCCAGCAGTCAGCGACTAGCAAACACCGGGGAGCTGTTTTTT
TRBJ2-7	TRBV5-4	-	-	CASSLQSGFEQYF	TGTGCCAGCAGCTTGCAATCAGGGTTCGAGCAGTACTTC
TRBJ1-6	TRBV10-2	TRBD1	once	CASSEGQGSWSNSPLHF	TGCGCCAGCAGTGAGGGACAGGGGAGCTGGAGTAATTCACCCCTCCACTTT
TRBJ1-1	TRBV5-1	-	-	CASTGGLNTEAFF	TGCGCCAGTACCGGAGGCCTGAACACTGAAGCTTTCTTT
TRBJ1-4	TRBV7-8	-	-	CASSLNLGQLNEKLFF	TGTGCCAGCAGCTTAAATTTAGGACAGCTTAATGAAAAACTGTTTTTT
TRBJ2-3	TRBV29-1	TRBD2	-	CSVSSGNTQYF	TGCAGCGTGTCTAGCGGGAATACGCAGTATTTT
TRBJ1-5	TRBV20-1	TRBD1	few	CSASTGTGGFNQPQHF	TGCAGTGCAAGTACCGGGACAGGGGGTTTCAATCAGCCCCAGCATTTT
TRBJ2-7	TRBV6-1	-	-	CASSENYEQYF	TGTGCCAGCAGTGAAAACTACGAGCAGTACTTC
TRBJ1-1	TRBV27	-	-	CASSLSPGVNTEAFF	TGTGCCAGCAGTTTATCGCCCGGGGTGAACACTGAAGCTTTCTTT
TRBJ2-7	TRBV27	-	-	CASRSRGGLPYEQYF	TGTGCCAGCCGCTCTCGGGGAGGCCTACCCTACGAGCAGTACTTC